The rows below give T cell receptor beta chains drawn from one sample of a study of CD8+CD57+ T cells in acquired aplastic anemia. Via MiXCR, TCRdb re-called the reads, giving one row per CDR3 protein. The data hold approximately 190,000 distinct CDR3 sequences, with 64% observed a single time. The specimen sequenced was sorted CD4+, CD8+, or CD8+CD57+ T cells (not recorded which) from PBMCs. The receptors originated from a human donor with severe aplastic anemia or a healthy control (not recorded which). Both conserved end residues are part of each CDR3. D genes are given only for firm matches. Not all rows give a size; the values are once, few, many and, for expanded clones, a class.

v_gene	d_gene	j_gene	len	abundance	CDR3nt	CDR3aa
TRBV10-3	TRBD1	TRBJ1-2	15	NA	TGTGCCATCAGTGGAAACAGGGGATCTAACTATGGCTACACCTTC	CAISGNRGSNYGYTF
TRBV11-2	NA	TRBJ2-5	15	once	TGTGCCAGCAGCTTAGATGGGCAGGGTGGCGAGACCCAGTACTTC	CASSLDGQGGETQYF
TRBV19	NA	TRBJ1-2	15	NA	TGTGCCAGTAGTCACCGGGGGGAACTGAACTATGGCTACACCTTC	CASSHRGELNYGYTF
TRBV29-1	NA	TRBJ1-1	13	NA	TGCAGCGTTGGGATCAGGGAGTGGTCTGAAGCTTTCTTT	CSVGIREWSEAFF
TRBV24-1	NA	TRBJ2-3	13	NA	TGTGCCACCAGCCCGCGGTCGGGAGATACGCAGTATTTT	CATSPRSGDTQYF
TRBV7-2	TRBD1	TRBJ2-3	15	once	TGTGCCAGCAGTATCGACAGGGGGCGGTCAGATACGCAGTATTTT	CASSIDRGRSDTQYF
TRBV7-8	TRBD1	TRBJ1-2	15	few	TGTGCCAGCAGCTTAGCTCTACGACAGGGAGGTGGCTACACCTTC	CASSLALRQGGGYTF
TRBV29-1	TRBD1	TRBJ1-1	12	many	TGCAGCGTTCCACAGGGGGCAACTGAAGCTTTCTTT	CSVPQGATEAFF
TRBV2	TRBD1	TRBJ1-1	13	few	TGTGCCAGCGTGGGGACAGCATCCACTGAAGCTTTCTTT	CASVGTASTEAFF
TRBV6-4	TRBD1	TRBJ2-1	14	NA	TGTGCCAGCAGTGCGGAAGACAGGGGGGCTGAGCAGTTCTTC	CASSAEDRGAEQFF
TRBV15	NA	TRBJ1-6	13	NA	TGTGCCACCAGCAGAGATCAGATTTCACCCCTCCACTTT	CATSRDQISPLHF
TRBV2	NA	TRBJ2-7	13	few	TGTGCCAGCGGTTGGTCTCAACACTACGAGCAGTACTTC	CASGWSQHYEQYF
TRBV5-1	TRBD2	TRBJ2-1	16	NA	TGCGCCAGCAGCCCGGGGACTAGCGGGAGTATCAATGAGCAGTTCTTC	CASSPGTSGSINEQFF
TRBV9	TRBD1	TRBJ2-7	16	many	TGTGCCAGCAGCGTCAGCCCACAGGGGGACTCCTACGAGCAGTACTTC	CASSVSPQGDSYEQYF
TRBV20-1	NA	TRBJ1-1	14	NA	TGCAGTGCTAGAGAGTTGGGGGAGGGCACTGAAGCTTTCTTT	CSARELGEGTEAFF
TRBV27	TRBD2	TRBJ2-1	16	many	TGTGCCAGCAGTTGGGATAGCGGGGGATACTACAATGAGCAGTTCTTC	CASSWDSGGYYNEQFF
TRBV10-1	NA	TRBJ1-4	13	NA	TGCGCCAGCAGTGAGTCCGGTGGCCGTAAACTGTTTTTT	CASSESGGRKLFF
TRBV5-1	NA	TRBJ1-3	16	once	TGCGCCAGCAGCTTGGGTAGGCTGGGCTCTGGAAACACCATATATTTT	CASSLGRLGSGNTIYF
TRBV7-9	NA	TRBJ1-6	14	NA	TGCGCCAGCAGCCGGGGGGGGCCGGATTCACCCCTCCACTTT	CASSRGGPDSPLHF
TRBV5-1	NA	TRBJ2-1	14	NA	TGCGCCAGCAGCTTGGACAGGGCAGGCAATGAGCAGTTCTTC	CASSLDRAGNEQFF
TRBV2	NA	TRBJ1-4	16	once	TGTGCCAGCATCGCGGCTGGGCGCCGCACTAATGAAAAACTGTTTTTT	CASIAAGRRTNEKLFF
TRBV19	NA	TRBJ1-5	15	NA	TGTGCCAGTAGTGCATTCGGGGAACCCAATCAGCCCCAGCATTTT	CASSAFGEPNQPQHF
TRBV6-1	NA	TRBJ1-1	14	few	TGTGCCAGCAGCGAAGGTGGGTTAGACACTGAAGCTTTCTTT	CASSEGGLDTEAFF
TRBV7-2	NA	TRBJ1-1	15	NA	TGTGCCAGCAGCGTGAACAGGGAGCGAGGCACTGAAGCTTTCTTT	CASSVNRERGTEAFF
TRBV10-2	NA	TRBJ1-5	13	NA	TGCGCCAGCAGTGAGGACAGCTATCAGCCCCAGCATTTT	CASSEDSYQPQHF
TRBV12-3/TRBV12-4	NA	TRBJ2-3	14	NA	TGTGCCATCAGTGAGGAGGGTTTTGGGGATACGCAGTATTTT	CAISEEGFGDTQYF
TRBV5-1	NA	TRBJ1-5	12	once	TGCGCCAGCAGGGACAAATCACAGCCCCAGCATTTT	CASRDKSQPQHF
TRBV29-1	TRBD2	TRBJ2-5	15	NA	TGCAGCGTTGATGGTAGCGGGGGGGGTCAAGAGACCCAGTACTTC	CSVDGSGGGQETQYF
TRBV12-3/TRBV12-4	NA	TRBJ2-3	11	many	TGTGCCAGCAGTTTTTCAGATACGCAGTATTTT	CASSFSDTQYF
TRBV7-9	TRBD1	TRBJ2-5	15	NA	TGTGCCAGCACCAACGGACAGGGGGGGGAAGAGACCCAGTACTTC	CASTNGQGGEETQYF
TRBV5-4	TRBD2	TRBJ2-5	15	NA	TGTGCCAGCAGTTACGCCCCCCGGGGGGGGGAGACCCAGTACTTC	CASSYAPRGGETQYF
TRBV7-9	NA	TRBJ1-6	13	NA	TGTGCCAGCAGTGACTCATTTATGTCACCCCTCCACTTT	CASSDSFMSPLHF
TRBV2	NA	TRBJ1-5	13	NA	TGTGCCAGCTCGGCGGGTAGCAATCAGCCCCAGCATTTT	CASSAGSNQPQHF
TRBV7-9	NA	TRBJ2-1	16	NA	TGTGCCAGCAGTTCGTCGGGGCGGCCCTACGGCAATGAGCAGTTCTTC	CASSSSGRPYGNEQFF
TRBV9	NA	TRBJ1-4	14	once	TGTGCCAGCAGTTCGGGGCAGACTAATGAAAAACTGTTTTTT	CASSSGQTNEKLFF
TRBV19	NA	TRBJ1-2	23	NA	NA	CASRTGQTQYFGTRNYLNYGYTF